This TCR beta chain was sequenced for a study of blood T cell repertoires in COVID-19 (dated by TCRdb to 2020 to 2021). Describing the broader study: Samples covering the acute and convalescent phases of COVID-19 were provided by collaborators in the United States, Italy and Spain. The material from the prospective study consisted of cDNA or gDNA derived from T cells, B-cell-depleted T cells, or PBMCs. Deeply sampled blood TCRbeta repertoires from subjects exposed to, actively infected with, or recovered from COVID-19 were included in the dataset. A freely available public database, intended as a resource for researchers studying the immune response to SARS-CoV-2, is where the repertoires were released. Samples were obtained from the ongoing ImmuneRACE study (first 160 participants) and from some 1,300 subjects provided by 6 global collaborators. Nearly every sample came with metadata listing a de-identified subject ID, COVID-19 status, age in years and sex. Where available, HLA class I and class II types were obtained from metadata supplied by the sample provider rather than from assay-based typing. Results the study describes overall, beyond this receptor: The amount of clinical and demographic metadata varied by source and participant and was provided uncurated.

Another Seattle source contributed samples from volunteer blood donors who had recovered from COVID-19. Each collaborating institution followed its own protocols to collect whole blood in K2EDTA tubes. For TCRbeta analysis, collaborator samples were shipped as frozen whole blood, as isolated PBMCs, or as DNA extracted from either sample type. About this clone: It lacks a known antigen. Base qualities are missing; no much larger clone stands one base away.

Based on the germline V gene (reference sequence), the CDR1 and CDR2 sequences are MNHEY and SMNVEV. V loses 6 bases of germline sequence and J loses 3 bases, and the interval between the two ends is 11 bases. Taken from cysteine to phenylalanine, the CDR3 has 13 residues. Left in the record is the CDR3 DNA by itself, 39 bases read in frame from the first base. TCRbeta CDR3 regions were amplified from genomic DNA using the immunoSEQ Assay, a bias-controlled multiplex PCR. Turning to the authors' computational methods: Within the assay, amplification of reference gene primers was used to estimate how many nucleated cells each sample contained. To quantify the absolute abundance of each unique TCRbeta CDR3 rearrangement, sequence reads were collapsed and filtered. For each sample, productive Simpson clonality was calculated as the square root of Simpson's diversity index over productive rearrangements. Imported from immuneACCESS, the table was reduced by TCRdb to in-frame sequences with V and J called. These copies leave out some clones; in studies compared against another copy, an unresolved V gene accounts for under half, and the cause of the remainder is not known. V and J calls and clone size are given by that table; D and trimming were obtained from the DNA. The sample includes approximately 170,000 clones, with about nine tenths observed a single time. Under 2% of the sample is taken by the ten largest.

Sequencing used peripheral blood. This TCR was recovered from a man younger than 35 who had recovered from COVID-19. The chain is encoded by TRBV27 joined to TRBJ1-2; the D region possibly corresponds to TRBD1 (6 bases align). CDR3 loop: CASSRTADYGYTF. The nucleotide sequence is TGTGCCAGCAGCCGGACAGCCGACTATGGCTACACCTTC.